The sequence of this T cell receptor beta chain was determined in a study of Ad26.COV2.S vaccination and SARS-CoV-2 variants. At the level of the study: Each vaccinee took Ad26.COV2.S intramuscularly, once or twice 56 days apart. Findings of the study overall: The analyses of TCR breadth and depth may have understated the size of total T cell responses.

Some clones are missing from TCRdb's copy, which holds only in-frame ones; the method was immunoSEQ multiplex PCR. The data contain hundreds of thousands of clones, roughly 90% of them singletons. This CDR3 comprises 13 residues. CDR1 and CDR2 from the germline V gene are LNHDA and SQIVND (reference sequence). V was trimmed by 6 bases and J by 3 bases, leaving 11 bases between them. This clone appeared a single time. No antigen is known for it. Specified treatment: roughly 19 received Ad26.COV2.S at low or high dose, single or two shots; 5 received placebo; per-sample allocation not given. Each sample was drawn 63 days after the first injection (of vaccine or placebo). A Boston adult aged 18-55 years was the donor. An Ad26 vector was used to express Wuhan-strain SARS-CoV-2 spike as the vaccine.

The source was peripheral blood, collected in a trial of Ad26.COV2.S vaccine versus placebo. The clonotype comes from a person aged 18-60 years who received the Ad26.COV2.S COVID-19 vaccine or a placebo. The chain recombines TRBV19 with TRBJ1-2; D gene unclear. The CDR3, as DNA: TGTGCCAGTAGGCAGGAACGGGACTATGGCTACACCTTC. Its protein is CASRQERDYGYTF.